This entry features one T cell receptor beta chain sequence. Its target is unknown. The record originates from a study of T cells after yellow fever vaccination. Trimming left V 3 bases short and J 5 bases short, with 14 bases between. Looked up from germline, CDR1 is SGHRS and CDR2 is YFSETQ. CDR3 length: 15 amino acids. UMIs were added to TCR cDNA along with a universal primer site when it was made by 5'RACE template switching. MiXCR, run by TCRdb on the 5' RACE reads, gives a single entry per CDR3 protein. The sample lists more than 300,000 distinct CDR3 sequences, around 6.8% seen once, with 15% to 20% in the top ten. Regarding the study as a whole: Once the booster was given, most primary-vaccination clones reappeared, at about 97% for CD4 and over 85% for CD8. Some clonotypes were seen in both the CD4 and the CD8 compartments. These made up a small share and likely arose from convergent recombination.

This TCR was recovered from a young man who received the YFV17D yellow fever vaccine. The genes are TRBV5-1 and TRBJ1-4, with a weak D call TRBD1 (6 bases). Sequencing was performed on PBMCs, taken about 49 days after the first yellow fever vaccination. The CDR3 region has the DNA TGCGCCAGCAGCTCCCCGGACAGAGAGAATGAAAAACTGTTTTTT. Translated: CASSSPDRENEKLFF.